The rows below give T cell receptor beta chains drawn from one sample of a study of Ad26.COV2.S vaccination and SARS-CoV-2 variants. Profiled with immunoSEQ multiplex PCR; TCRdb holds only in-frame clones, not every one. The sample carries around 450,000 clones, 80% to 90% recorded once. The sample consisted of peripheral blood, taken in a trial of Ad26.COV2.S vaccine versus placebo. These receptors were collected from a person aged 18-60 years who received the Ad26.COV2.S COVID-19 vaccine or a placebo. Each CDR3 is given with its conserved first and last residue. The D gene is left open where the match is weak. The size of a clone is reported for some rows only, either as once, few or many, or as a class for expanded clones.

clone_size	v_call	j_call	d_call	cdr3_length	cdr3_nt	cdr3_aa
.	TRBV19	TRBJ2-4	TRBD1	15	TGTGCCAGTAGTTCCTGGACAGGGGGTACCAACATTCAGTACTTC	CASSSWTGGTNIQYF
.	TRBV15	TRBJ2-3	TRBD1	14	TGTGCCACCAGCATTCCAGGGGGTCCAGATACGCAGTATTTT	CATSIPGGPDTQYF
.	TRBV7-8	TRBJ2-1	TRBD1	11	TGTGCCAGCAGCCCGGACAGGGGGCTGTTCTTC	CASSPDRGLFF
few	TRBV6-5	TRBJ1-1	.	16	TGTGCCAGCAGTTACTCCGGTTGGTTGATGAACACTGAAGCTTTCTTT	CASSYSGWLMNTEAFF
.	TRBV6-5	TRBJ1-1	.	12	TGTGCCAGCAGTAAGGACAGAACTGAAGCTTTCTTT	CASSKDRTEAFF
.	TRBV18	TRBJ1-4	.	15	TGTGCCAGCTCACCCCGGACGGCTTCTAATGAAAAACTGTTTTTT	CASSPRTASNEKLFF
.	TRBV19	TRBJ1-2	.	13	TGTGCCAGTAGTATCGGGGGATCCTATGGCTACACCTTC	CASSIGGSYGYTF
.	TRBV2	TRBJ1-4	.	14	TGTGCCAGCAGTATCAGGGCCTGGAATGAAAAACTGTTTTTT	CASSIRAWNEKLFF
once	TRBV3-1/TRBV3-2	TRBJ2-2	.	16	TGTGCCAGCAGCCAACCCGAGGCGGGAAACACCGGGGAGCTGTTTTTT	CASSQPEAGNTGELFF
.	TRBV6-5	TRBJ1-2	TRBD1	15	TGTTCCAGCAGTTCGACAGGGACGGCTAACTATGGCTACACCTTC	CSSSSTGTANYGYTF
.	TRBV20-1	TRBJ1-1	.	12	TGCAGGGCTATTGACAGTCATACTGAAGCTTTCTTT	CRAIDSHTEAFF
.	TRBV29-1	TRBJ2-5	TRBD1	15	TGCAGCGTTTGCCAAGGGGGCTCAGGTCAAGAGACCCAGTACTTC	CSVCQGGSGQETQYF
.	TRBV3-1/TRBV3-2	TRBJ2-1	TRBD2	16	TGTGCCAGCAGCCCATCTGGGACTAGCGGACTCAATGAGCAGTTCTTC	CASSPSGTSGLNEQFF
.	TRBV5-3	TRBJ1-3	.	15	TGTGCCAGAAGCTTGTGGCAGCTCTCTGGAAACACCATATATTTT	CARSLWQLSGNTIYF
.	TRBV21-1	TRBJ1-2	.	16	TGTGCCAGCAGAACCGGGACAGGGGCTTATAACTATGGCTACACCTTC	CASRTGTGAYNYGYTF
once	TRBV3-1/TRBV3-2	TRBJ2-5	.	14	TGTGCCAGCAGCCGCTGGACAGCCCAAGAGACCCAGTACTTC	CASSRWTAQETQYF
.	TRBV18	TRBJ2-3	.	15	TGTGCCAGCTCCCGAGCCGGGACGTTGACAGATACGCAGTATTTT	CASSRAGTLTDTQYF
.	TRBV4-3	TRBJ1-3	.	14	TGCGCCAGCAGCCAGACTAAGAGAGCCGGGACGATACATTTT	CASSQTKRAGTIHF
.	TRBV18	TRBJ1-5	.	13	TGTGCCAGCTCACCATCAGGGGTTCAGCCCCAGCATTTT	CASSPSGVQPQHF
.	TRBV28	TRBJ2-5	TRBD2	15	TGTGCCAGCAGTTTAGCGGGACTAGGGGAAGGGACCCAGTACTTC	CASSLAGLGEGTQYF
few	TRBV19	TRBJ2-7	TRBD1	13	TGTGCCACCACGGGACAGGGGGCTTACGAGCAGTACTTC	CATTGQGAYEQYF
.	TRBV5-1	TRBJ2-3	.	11	TGCGCCAGCAGTTCTAGGGATACGCAGTATTTT	CASSSRDTQYF
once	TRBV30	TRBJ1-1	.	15	TGTGCCTGGAGTTTGAAACAGAGCCTTAGGGCTGAAGCTTTCTTT	CAWSLKQSLRAEAFF
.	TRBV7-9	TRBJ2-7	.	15	TGTGCCAGCAGCTTAGGGCAGGGGAGTTCCTACGAGCAGTACTTC	CASSLGQGSSYEQYF
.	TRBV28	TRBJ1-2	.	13	TGTGCCAGCAGGCCGGAAGCTAACTATGGCTACACCTTC	CASRPEANYGYTF
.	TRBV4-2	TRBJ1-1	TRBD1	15	TGTGCCAGCAGCCAAGAAGACAGGGACAACACTGAAGCTTTCTTT	CASSQEDRDNTEAFF
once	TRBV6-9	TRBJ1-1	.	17	TGTGCCAGCAGTTACTTGACAATCCAGGGGCCAAAGACTGAAGCTTTCTTT	CASSYLTIQGPKTEAFF
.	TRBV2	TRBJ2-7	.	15	TGTGCCAGCAGCGACCTCGGGGGCAGGTGGGGGGAGCAGTACTTC	CASSDLGGRWGEQYF